This T cell receptor (beta chain) was identified in a study of cytomegalovirus exposure and HLA in healthy donors. Losses at the gene ends were 8 bases for V and 7 bases for J; bases not matched to a gene: 8. Germline lookup yields CDR1 MDHEN and CDR2 SYDVKM. The CDR3 is made up of 15 amino acids. Vbeta (60) and Jbeta (13) primers were used in the PCR. Data came from immunoSEQ multiplex PCR; TCRdb stores just in-frame clones and leaves some out. Among roughly 150,000 clones listed, less than 85% were seen once. Study-level findings and limits: It was reported in a later analysis that an Asian-associated ancestry cluster showed fewer N-insertions than the 666-donor mean.

This clone has more than one count but fewer than ten. Its specificity is not known. This receptor was obtained from a woman between 55 and 75 years old in good health and CMV-seropositive. The sequenced sample was PBMCs. The rearrangement joins TRBV28 to TRBJ1-6; 10 bases agree with TRBD1. CDR3 in DNA: TGTGCCAGCCACTCCGGGACAGGGGTGAATTCACCCCTCCACTTT. Its translation: CASHSGTGVNSPLHF.